This T cell receptor (beta chain) was profiled in a study of blood T cell repertoires in COVID-19. Study overall: Sites in the United States, Italy and Spain provided acute and convalescent COVID-19 samples. In each case, the material was cDNA or gDNA derived from T cells, B-cell-depleted T cells, or PBMCs.

Original methodology: Using reference gene primer amplification, nucleated cell counts were estimated. Produced via immunoSEQ multiplex PCR; TCRdb's table is partial and in-frame only. D and trimming were read from the DNA, whereas the V and J calls and clone size are those reported in that table. The sample holds 250,000 to 350,000 clones, about nine tenths seen once. Seattle enrolled patients during active infection and tracked them longitudinally. The material sequenced was peripheral blood. The TCR was taken from a woman in her twenties or thirties with COVID-19, enrolled during active disease.

CDR3 bases: TGTGCCAGCAGCCGGGAAGGCCTTATTCAGTACTTC. Translating it yields CASSREGLIQYF. The chain is built from TRBV2 and TRBJ2-4; maybe TRBD2 (5 bases). This CDR3 is 12 amino acids long. Trimming took off 6 bases at V and 10 bases at J, with 13 bases between the two ends. Germline V CDR1 and CDR2: SNHLY, FYNNEI.